These T cell receptor beta chains were read from a single sample in a study of cytotoxic CD8 clonotypes in ibrutinib-treated CLL. Method: immunoSEQ multiplex PCR; TCRdb's copy keeps in-frame clones and lacks some. The table has over 100,000 clones, approximately 85% seen once. The sample was PBMCs, taken after 24 months of ibrutinib treatment. The receptor source for this set is a human donor with chronic lymphocytic leukemia. The CDR3 runs from the conserved cysteine through the conserved F or W. D genes are given only for firm matches. Size is omitted from some rows. Given values are once, few, many or a class for expanded clones.

d_call	clone_size	j_call	v_call	cdr3_aa	cdr3_nt
TRBD1	.	TRBJ1-4	TRBV2	CASTPGTGGTTNEKLFF	TGTGCCAGCACCCCAGGGACAGGGGGAACAACTAATGAAAAACTGTTTTTT
TRBD1	.	TRBJ1-2	TRBV27	CASSRDRGSGYTF	TGTGCCAGCAGCCGGGACAGGGGCTCGGGCTACACCTTC
.	.	TRBJ1-2	TRBV19	CASSTTGTLKHYGYTF	TGTGCCAGTAGTACGACCGGGACATTAAAACACTATGGCTACACCTTC
.	.	TRBJ2-2	TRBV28	CASSPARAGTIGELFF	TGTGCCAGCAGCCCCGCAAGGGCAGGGACGATCGGGGAGCTGTTTTTT
.	.	TRBJ1-1	TRBV30	CAWRRAGTYPGGTEAFF	TGTGCCTGGAGGAGAGCAGGGACCTACCCGGGGGGAACTGAAGCTTTCTTT
TRBD1	.	TRBJ1-5	TRBV7-2	CASSPWGGGGQPQHF	TGTGCCAGCAGCCCTTGGGGAGGGGGCGGTCAGCCCCAGCATTTT
TRBD1	.	TRBJ1-3	TRBV5-4	CASSLAGGRGGNTIYF	TGTGCCAGCAGCTTGGCAGGGGGCCGGGGTGGAAACACCATATATTTT
.	.	TRBJ1-2	TRBV21-1	CASSKVSGTDPSYGYTF	TGTGCCAGCAGCAAAGTTTCAGGGACGGATCCTTCCTATGGCTACACCTTC
.	.	TRBJ2-3	TRBV5-4	CASSSGQGGAADTQYF	TGTGCCAGCAGCTCCGGGCAGGGGGGGGCTGCAGATACGCAGTATTTT
.	.	TRBJ2-1	TRBV7-2	CASSLSLSPNEQFF	TGTGCCAGCAGCCTCAGTCTGTCGCCCAATGAGCAGTTCTTC
TRBD2	.	TRBJ2-3	TRBV11-2	CASSPRLAGGLTDTQYF	TGTGCCAGCAGCCCAAGACTAGCGGGAGGCCTCACGGATACGCAGTATTTT
.	.	TRBJ2-5	TRBV7-2	CASSSSKVQETQYF	TGTGCCAGCAGCTCAAGCAAGGTTCAAGAGACCCAGTACTTC
.	.	TRBJ1-5	TRBV4-3	CASSPGFYSNQPQHF	TGCGCCAGCAGCCCAGGGTTTTACAGCAATCAGCCCCAGCATTTT
.	.	TRBJ1-5	TRBV28	CASSLEQGRNQPQHF	TGTGCCAGCAGTTTAGAACAGGGTCGCAATCAGCCCCAGCATTTT
TRBD1	.	TRBJ1-5	TRBV6-1	CASSGGTGSGRPQHF	TGTGCCAGCAGTGGTGGGACAGGGAGCGGTAGGCCCCAGCATTTT
.	.	TRBJ1-2	TRBV28	CASSPSRPGHGYTF	TGTGCCAGCAGTCCCAGCAGGCCCGGACATGGCTACACCTTC
.	.	TRBJ1-2	TRBV4-3	CASSPKGRAGYTF	TGCGCCAGCAGCCCAAAAGGGCGCGCCGGCTACACCTTC
TRBD1	once	TRBJ1-5	TRBV6-6	CASSSGQGSQPQHF	TGTGCCAGCAGTTCCGGACAGGGAAGTCAGCCCCAGCATTTT
.	.	TRBJ2-7	TRBV2	CASSVTGGWDYEQYF	TGTGCCAGCAGTGTTACGGGCGGATGGGATTACGAGCAGTACTTC
.	.	TRBJ1-2	TRBV27	CASAKRGMEDYGYTF	TGTGCCAGCGCCAAACGCGGGATGGAGGACTATGGCTACACCTTC
.	.	TRBJ2-7	TRBV9	CASSVDGGSYEQYF	TGTGCCAGCAGCGTAGACGGTGGCTCCTACGAGCAGTACTTC
TRBD2	.	TRBJ2-5	TRBV6-1	CASSETASGRPRETQYF	TGTGCCAGCAGTGAAACGGCTAGCGGGAGGCCCCGAGAGACCCAGTACTTC
TRBD1	.	TRBJ1-6	TRBV10-1	CASSQSGTGGLGVNSPLHF	TGCGCCAGCAGCCAATCCGGGACAGGGGGGTTGGGGGTTAATTCACCCCTCCACTTT
.	.	TRBJ1-5	TRBV2	CASRPGAGNQPQHF	TGTGCCAGCAGGCCGGGGGCAGGCAATCAGCCCCAGCATTTT
TRBD1	.	TRBJ1-1	TRBV18	CASSPEGQGRINTEAFF	TGTGCCAGCTCACCGGAGGGACAGGGACGAATTAACACTGAAGCTTTCTTT
TRBD1	.	TRBJ1-2	TRBV11-2	CASSSLGPYNRGAYGYTF	TGTGCCAGCAGCTCCTTAGGGCCGTACAACAGGGGTGCATATGGCTACACCTTC
.	.	TRBJ2-7	TRBV7-2	CASSLPPFGHPIEVEQYF	TGTGCCAGCAGCCTCCCCCCCTTCGGACACCCCATAGAGGTCGAGCAGTACTTC
TRBD2	few	TRBJ2-1	TRBV7-8	CASSLRHLISGGLNEQFF	TGTGCCAGCAGCTTACGCCACTTGATTAGCGGGGGCCTGAATGAGCAGTTCTTC
.	.	TRBJ2-7	TRBV7-2	CASSLTSGSTYEQYF	TGTGCCAGCAGCCTGACGAGCGGGTCTACCTACGAGCAGTACTTC
.	.	TRBJ2-2	TRBV15	CATSRDLGGTNTGELFF	TGTGCCACCAGCAGAGACCTGGGGGGTACGAACACCGGGGAGCTGTTTTTT
TRBD2	.	TRBJ2-3	TRBV27	CASSPQTGTSGRTDTQYF	TGTGCCAGCAGTCCGCAAACCGGGACTAGCGGGAGAACAGATACGCAGTATTTT
TRBD1	.	TRBJ2-6	TRBV19	CASSISDRGQSGANVLTF	TGTGCCAGTAGTATCTCTGACAGGGGGCAGTCTGGGGCCAACGTCCTGACTTTC
.	.	TRBJ2-6	TRBV7-2	CASSLGKLSGANVLTF	TGTGCCAGCAGCTTAGGAAAATTATCTGGGGCCAACGTCCTGACTTTC
.	few	TRBJ1-1	TRBV7-3	CASSVQENTEAFF	TGTGCCAGCAGCGTACAGGAGAACACTGAAGCTTTCTTT
TRBD2	.	TRBJ2-5	TRBV6-1	CASSSGRAVETQYF	TGTGCCAGCAGTAGCGGGAGGGCCGTTGAGACCCAGTACTTC
.	.	TRBJ1-5	TRBV28	CASSLQLNQPQHF	TGTGCCAGCAGTTTACAGCTCAATCAGCCCCAGCATTTT
.	.	TRBJ2-6	TRBV10-3	CAISDVGSRGANVLTF	TGTGCCATCAGTGACGTCGGGTCGAGGGGGGCCAACGTCCTGACTTTC
TRBD2	.	TRBJ2-1	TRBV19	CASSGPTSGSRNEQFF	TGTGCCAGTAGTGGCCCGACTAGCGGGAGTCGGAATGAGCAGTTCTTC
TRBD1	.	TRBJ1-4	TRBV5-1	CASSLGDRAMLLEKLFF	TGCGCCAGCAGCTTGGGGGACAGGGCAATGCTCCTTGAAAAACTGTTTTTT
.	.	TRBJ1-2	TRBV6-1	CASSERPEITYGYTF	TGTGCCAGCAGTGAAAGGCCGGAAATTACCTATGGCTACACCTTC